These 14 T cell receptor beta chains share one sample of origin, sequenced in a study of CD8 T cells in ankylosing spondylitis. Findings and limits, study-wide: In ankylosing spondylitis blood, a motif of roughly 8 highly homologous TCR beta variants appeared characteristic.

The antigens of these receptors remain unknown. One entry per CDR3 protein results from TCRdb running MiXCR on the 5' RACE reads. Of about 420,000 distinct CDR3 sequences listed, about a fifth are singletons. The sample was blood, either unsorted or a sorted T cell fraction (not recorded which). The receptors here all came from a male donor with ankylosing spondylitis.

This rearrangement joins TRBV7-6 to TRBJ2-1, with 9 positions matching TRBD2. Germline V gene data show CDR1 as SGHVS and CDR2 as FNYEAQ. V was clipped by 5 bases and J by 6 bases; unmatched bases: 8. CDR3 length: 15 amino acids. CDR3 region: CASSISGRFGNEQFF. The CDR3 nucleotides are TGTGCCAGCAGCATCAGCGGGAGGTTTGGCAATGAGCAGTTCTTC.

This clonotype has only a few counts. The chain combines TRBV21-1 with TRBJ2-5; TRBD2, the D gene given by the table, was not confirmed from the DNA. TRBV21-1 is a recognized pseudogene. CDR3 length: 13 residues. The CDR3: CARGLARLETQYF. CDR3 DNA: TGTGCCAGAGGACTAGCAAGATTAGAGACCCAGTACTTC.

The CDR3 region is CSVGTGGNSPLHF. The CDR3 nucleotides are TGCAGCGTCGGGACAGGGGGCAATTCACCCCTCCACTTT. The rearrangement links TRBV29-1 to TRBJ1-6; 12 bases fit TRBD1. Germline V gene lookup returns CDR1 SQVTM and CDR2 ANQGSEA. This CDR3 is built from 13 residues. After removal of 6 bases from V and 7 bases from J, the junction contained 1 base not matched to a gene.

The gene calls are TRBV6-5 and TRBJ2-1, with TRBD1 matching over 12 bases. This CDR3 comprises 15 residues. CDR1 and CDR2 from the germline V gene are MNHEY and SVGAGI. With V trimmed by 2 bases and J by 8 bases, 4 bases remained unmatched. CDR3 region: CASSYQGTGGDEQFF. CDR3 coding DNA: TGTGCCAGCAGTTACCAGGGGACAGGGGGCGATGAGCAGTTCTTC.

There are a few counts of this clonotype. The gene calls are TRBV6-2 or TRBV6-3 and TRBJ2-1, with no clear D. The CDR3 is 13 residues long. Germline assignment: CDR1 MNHEY and CDR2 SVGEGT. Trimming cost V 1 base and J 6 bases, with 7 bases left between them. The CDR3 DNA follows: TGTGCCAGCAGTTACTACTCTCGCAATGAGCAGTTCTTC. Its translation: CASSYYSRNEQFF.

In its sample, this clonotype was seen a few times. The chain links TRBV5-5 to TRBJ2-7; no reliable D call. V was shortened by 4 bases and J by 5 bases, with 10 bases between the two germline ends. Germline V CDR1 and CDR2: SGHKS, YYEKEE (reference sequence). The CDR3 spans 12 residues. CDR3 sequence reads: CASSQTSHEQYF. CDR3 in DNA: TGTGCCAGCAGCCAGACTTCCCACGAGCAGTACTTC.

This chain links TRBV25-1 with TRBJ1-3; D is unresolved. The germline gives CDR1 MGHDK, CDR2 SYGVNS. Trimming pared 6 bases from V and 3 bases from J, leaving 9 bases between. The CDR3 contains 13 residues. CDR3 in DNA: TGTGCCAGCAGGGAAAGTGGTGGAAACACCATATATTTT. It translates to CASRESGGNTIYF.

This clonotype was found many times. In nucleotides, the CDR3 is TGCGCCAGCAGCTTGGGACCCAGCACCTCCTACGAGCAGTACTTC. Translation: CASSLGPSTSYEQYF. The genes are TRBV5-1 and TRBJ2-7; D is unclear. Germline values: CDR1 SGHRS, CDR2 YFSETQ. CDR3 size: 15 residues. Between the trimmed V and J ends, which lost 0 bases and 0 bases, there was a span of 10 bases.

Notes on this clonotype: The junction shows a germline mismatch at one end, possibly a read error. This chain connects TRBV20-1 to TRBJ2-7, with 9 bases identical to TRBD1. Germline V gene lookup returns CDR1 DFQATT and CDR2 SNEGSKA (reference sequence). The CDR3 has 13 residues. In DNA, the CDR3 is TGCAGTGCTAGAAAACGACCGGGACAGGGCACCGTGTTC. It translates to CSARKRPGQGTVF.

The chain joins TRBV6-5 to TRBJ2-7; 14 bases line up with TRBD2. The germline gives CDR1 MNHEY, CDR2 SVGAGI. Unmatched junction bases numbered 6, after V lost 0 bases and J lost 5 bases. The CDR3 has 17 residues. The CDR3 DNA is TGTGCCAGCAGTTACTCGAGTGGACTAGCGGGGGGCGACGAGCAGTACTTC. This translates into CASSYSSGLAGGDEQYF.

This clonotype was found a few times. This chain connects TRBV11-3 to TRBJ1-1; 10 nucleotides align to TRBD1. Germline CDR1 is SGHNT and CDR2 is YENEEA. The CDR3 runs 12 residues. Trimming removed 5 bases from V and 11 bases from J; junction bases left unmatched: 5. The CDR3 DNA sequence: TGTGCCAGCAGCCCGCGGACAGGGGGGGCTTTCTTT. The encoded protein is CASSPRTGGAFF.

This clonotype has just a few counts. The rearrangement joins TRBV5-1 to TRBJ2-3; TRBD2 aligns across 14 bases. CDR1 is SGHRS and CDR2 is YFSETQ in the germline V gene. The CDR3 consists of 17 residues. V was pared by 4 bases and J by 5 bases, with 9 bases of the junction left unmatched. CDR3 loop: CASSGATSGRALDTQYF. CDR3 coding DNA: TGCGCCAGCAGCGGGGCGACTAGCGGGAGGGCCTTAGATACGCAGTATTTT.

This chain uses TRBV20-1 with TRBJ1-1; 7 bases fit TRBD1. There are 13 residues in the CDR3. Losses at the gene ends were 6 bases for V and 6 bases for J; bases not matched to a gene: 10. Germline V lookup: CDR1 DFQATT, CDR2 SNEGSKA (reference sequence). The CDR3 DNA sequence: TGCAGTGCCCGTAGGGAGGGGGCACCTGAAGCTTTCTTT. Its protein product is CSARREGAPEAFF.

This clonotype was seen a few times. The chain has TRBV4-1 and TRBJ2-7, with 7 bases identical to TRBD2. Germline CDR1 and CDR2: MGHRA and YSYEKL. This CDR3 is 15 amino acids long. Losses at the gene ends were 5 bases for V and 0 bases for J; bases not matched to a gene: 7. Here the CDR3 reads CASSDGWEGSYEQYF. The CDR3 nucleotides are TGCGCCAGCAGCGACGGTTGGGAGGGCTCCTACGAGCAGTACTTC.